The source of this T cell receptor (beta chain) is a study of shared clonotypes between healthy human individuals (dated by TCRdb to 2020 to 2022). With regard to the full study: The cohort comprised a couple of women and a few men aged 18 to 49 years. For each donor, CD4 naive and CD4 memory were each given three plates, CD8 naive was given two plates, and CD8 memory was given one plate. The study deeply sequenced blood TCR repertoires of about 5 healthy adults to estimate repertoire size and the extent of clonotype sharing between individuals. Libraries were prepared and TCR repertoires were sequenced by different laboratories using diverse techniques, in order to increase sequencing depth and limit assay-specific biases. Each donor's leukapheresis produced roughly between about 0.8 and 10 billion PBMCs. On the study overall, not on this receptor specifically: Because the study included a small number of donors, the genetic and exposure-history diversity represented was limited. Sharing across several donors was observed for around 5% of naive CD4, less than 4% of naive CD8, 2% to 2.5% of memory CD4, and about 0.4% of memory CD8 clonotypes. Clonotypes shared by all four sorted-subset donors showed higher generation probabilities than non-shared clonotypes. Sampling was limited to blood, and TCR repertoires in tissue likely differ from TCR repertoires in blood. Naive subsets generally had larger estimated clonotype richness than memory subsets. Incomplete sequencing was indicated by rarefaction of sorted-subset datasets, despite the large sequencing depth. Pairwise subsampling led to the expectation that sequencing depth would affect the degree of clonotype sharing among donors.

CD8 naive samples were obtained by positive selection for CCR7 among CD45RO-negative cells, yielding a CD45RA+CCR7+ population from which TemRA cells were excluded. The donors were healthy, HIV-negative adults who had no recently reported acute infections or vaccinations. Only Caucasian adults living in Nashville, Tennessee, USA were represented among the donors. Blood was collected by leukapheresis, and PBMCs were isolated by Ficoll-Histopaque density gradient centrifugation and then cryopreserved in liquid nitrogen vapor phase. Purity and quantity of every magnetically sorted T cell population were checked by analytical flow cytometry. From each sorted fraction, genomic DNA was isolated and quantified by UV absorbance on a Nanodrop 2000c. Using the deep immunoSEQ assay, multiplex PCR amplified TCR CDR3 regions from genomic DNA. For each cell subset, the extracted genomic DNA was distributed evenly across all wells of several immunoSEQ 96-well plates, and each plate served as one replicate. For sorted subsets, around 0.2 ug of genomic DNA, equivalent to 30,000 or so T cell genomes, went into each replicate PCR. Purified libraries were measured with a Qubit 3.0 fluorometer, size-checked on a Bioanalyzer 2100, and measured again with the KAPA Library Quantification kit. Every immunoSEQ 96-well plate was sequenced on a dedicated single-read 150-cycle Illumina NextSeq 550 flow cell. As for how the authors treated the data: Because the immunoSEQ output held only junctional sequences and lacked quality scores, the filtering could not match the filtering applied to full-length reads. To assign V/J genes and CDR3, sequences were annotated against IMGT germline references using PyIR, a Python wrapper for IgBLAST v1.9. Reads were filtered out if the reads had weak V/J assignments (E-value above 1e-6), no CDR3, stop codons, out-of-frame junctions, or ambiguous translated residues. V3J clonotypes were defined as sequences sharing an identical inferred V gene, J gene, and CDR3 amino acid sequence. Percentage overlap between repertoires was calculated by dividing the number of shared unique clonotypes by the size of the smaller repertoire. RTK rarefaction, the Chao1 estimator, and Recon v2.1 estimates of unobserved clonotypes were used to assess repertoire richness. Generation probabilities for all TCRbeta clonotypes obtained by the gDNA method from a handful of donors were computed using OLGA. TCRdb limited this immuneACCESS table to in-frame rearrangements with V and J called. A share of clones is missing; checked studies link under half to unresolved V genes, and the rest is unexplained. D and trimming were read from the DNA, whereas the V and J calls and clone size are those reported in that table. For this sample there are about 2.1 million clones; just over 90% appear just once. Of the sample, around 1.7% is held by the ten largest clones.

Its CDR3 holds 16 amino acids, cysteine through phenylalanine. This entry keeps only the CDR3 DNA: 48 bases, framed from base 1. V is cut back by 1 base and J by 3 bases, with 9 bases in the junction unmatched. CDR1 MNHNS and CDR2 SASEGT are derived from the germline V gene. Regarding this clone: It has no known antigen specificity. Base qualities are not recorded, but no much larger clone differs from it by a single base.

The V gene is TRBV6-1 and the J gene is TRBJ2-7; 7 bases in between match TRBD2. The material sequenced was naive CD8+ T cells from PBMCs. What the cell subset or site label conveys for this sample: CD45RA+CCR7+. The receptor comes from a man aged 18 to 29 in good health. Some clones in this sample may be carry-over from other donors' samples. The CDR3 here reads CASSEGIAGVLYEQYF. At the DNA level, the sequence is TGTGCCAGCAGTGAAGGGATTGCGGGAGTTCTCTACGAGCAGTACTTC.